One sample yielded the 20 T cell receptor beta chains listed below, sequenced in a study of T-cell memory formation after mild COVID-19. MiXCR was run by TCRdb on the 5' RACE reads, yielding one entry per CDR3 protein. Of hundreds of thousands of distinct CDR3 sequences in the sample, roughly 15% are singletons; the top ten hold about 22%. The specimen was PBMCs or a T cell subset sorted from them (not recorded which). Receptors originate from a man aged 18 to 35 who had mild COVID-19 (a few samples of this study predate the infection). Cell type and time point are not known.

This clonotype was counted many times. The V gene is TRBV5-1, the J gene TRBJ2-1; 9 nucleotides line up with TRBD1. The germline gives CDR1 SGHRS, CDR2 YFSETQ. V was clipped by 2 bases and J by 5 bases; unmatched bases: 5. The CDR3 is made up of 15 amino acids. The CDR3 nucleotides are TGCGCCAGCAGCTTTTCCGGGACAGGGAACAATGAGCAGTTCTTC. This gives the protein CASSFSGTGNNEQFF.

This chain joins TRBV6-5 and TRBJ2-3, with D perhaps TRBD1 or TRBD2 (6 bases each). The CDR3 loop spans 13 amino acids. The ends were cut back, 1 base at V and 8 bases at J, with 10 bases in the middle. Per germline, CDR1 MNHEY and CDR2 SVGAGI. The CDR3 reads CASSYWGAVTQYF. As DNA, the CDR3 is TGTGCCAGCAGTTACTGGGGGGCAGTTACGCAGTATTTT.

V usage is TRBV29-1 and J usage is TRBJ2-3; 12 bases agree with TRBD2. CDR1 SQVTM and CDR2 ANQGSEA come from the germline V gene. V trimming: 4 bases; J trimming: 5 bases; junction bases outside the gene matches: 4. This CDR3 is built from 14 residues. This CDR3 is CSVALAGGVDTQYF. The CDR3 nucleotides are TGCAGCGTTGCCCTAGCGGGGGGGGTAGATACGCAGTATTTT.

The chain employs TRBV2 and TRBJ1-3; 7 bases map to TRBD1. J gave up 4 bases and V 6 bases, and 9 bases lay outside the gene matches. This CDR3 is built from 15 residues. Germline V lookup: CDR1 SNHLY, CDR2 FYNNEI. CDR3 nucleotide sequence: TGTGCCAGCAGGGGACAGACCCTAGGGGGAAACACCATATATTTT. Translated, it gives CASRGQTLGGNTIYF.

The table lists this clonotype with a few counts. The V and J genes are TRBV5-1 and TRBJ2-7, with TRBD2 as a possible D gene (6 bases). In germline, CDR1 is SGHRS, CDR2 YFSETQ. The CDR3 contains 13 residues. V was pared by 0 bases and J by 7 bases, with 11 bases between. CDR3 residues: CASSLAVGGEQYF. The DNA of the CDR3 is TGCGCCAGCAGCTTGGCAGTTGGGGGGGAGCAGTACTTC.

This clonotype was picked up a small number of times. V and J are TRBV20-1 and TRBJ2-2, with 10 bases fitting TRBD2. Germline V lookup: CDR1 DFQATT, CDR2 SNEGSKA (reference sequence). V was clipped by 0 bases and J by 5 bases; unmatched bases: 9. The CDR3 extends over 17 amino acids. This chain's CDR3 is CSAREGAGGPRTGELFF. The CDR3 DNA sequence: TGCAGTGCTAGAGAGGGAGCGGGGGGGCCTCGGACCGGGGAGCTGTTTTTT.

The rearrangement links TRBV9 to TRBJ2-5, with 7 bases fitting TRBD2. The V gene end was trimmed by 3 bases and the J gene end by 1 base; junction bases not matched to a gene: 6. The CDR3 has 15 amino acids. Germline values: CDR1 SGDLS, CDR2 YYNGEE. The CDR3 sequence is CASSASSGPQETQYF. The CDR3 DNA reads TGTGCCAGCAGCGCTTCTAGCGGCCCCCAAGAGACCCAGTACTTC.

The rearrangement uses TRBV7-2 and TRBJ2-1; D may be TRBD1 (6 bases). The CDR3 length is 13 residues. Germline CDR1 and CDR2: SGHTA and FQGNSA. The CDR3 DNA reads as TGTGCTTGGGGGACAACCCCTACCAATGAGCAGTTCTTC. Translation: CAWGTTPTNEQFF.

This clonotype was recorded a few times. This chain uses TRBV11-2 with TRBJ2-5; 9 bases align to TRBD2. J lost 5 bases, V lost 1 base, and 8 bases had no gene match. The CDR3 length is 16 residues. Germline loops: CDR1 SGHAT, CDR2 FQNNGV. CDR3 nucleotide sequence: TGTGCCAGCAGCTTAGCCGGGCGGGGGGGCGCCGAGACCCAGTACTTC. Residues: CASSLAGRGGAETQYF.

CDR3 nucleotide sequence: TGCGCCAGCAGCGCAGGGGCTAATGAGCAGTTCTTC. It translates to CASSAGANEQFF. The chain employs TRBV4-1 and TRBJ2-1, with D perhaps matching TRBD1 (6 bases). CDR1 MGHRA and CDR2 YSYEKL come from the germline V gene. Trimming pared 5 bases from V and 7 bases from J, leaving 9 bases between. The CDR3 contains 12 residues.

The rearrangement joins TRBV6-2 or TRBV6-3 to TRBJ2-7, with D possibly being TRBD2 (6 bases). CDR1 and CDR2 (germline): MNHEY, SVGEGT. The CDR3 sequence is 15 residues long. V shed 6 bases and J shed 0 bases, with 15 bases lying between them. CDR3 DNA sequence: TGTGCCAGCAGGAGAAGGGACGGGAGCTCCTACGAGCAGTACTTC. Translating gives CASRRRDGSSYEQYF.

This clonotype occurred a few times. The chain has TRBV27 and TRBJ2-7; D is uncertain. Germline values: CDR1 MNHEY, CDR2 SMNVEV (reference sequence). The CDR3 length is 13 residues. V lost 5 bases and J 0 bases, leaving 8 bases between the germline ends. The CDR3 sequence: CASSIRRSYEQYF. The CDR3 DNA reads TGTGCCAGCAGTATCCGTCGCTCCTACGAGCAGTACTTC.

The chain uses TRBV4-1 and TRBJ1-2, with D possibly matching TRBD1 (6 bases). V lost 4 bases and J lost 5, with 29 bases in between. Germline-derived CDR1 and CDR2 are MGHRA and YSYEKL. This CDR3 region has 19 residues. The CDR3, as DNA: TGCGCCAGCAGCCTAGCCCTCGTTGGCAGGGGCGACCCTTTGTATGGCTACACCTTC. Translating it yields CASSLALVGRGDPLYGYTF.

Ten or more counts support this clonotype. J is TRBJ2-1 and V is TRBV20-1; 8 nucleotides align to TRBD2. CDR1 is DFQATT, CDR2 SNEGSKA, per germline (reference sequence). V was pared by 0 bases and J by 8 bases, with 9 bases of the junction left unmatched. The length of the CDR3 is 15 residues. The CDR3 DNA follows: TGCAGTGCTAGAGATACCGGGGGGGCCGTCGATGAGCAGTTCTTC. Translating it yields CSARDTGGAVDEQFF.

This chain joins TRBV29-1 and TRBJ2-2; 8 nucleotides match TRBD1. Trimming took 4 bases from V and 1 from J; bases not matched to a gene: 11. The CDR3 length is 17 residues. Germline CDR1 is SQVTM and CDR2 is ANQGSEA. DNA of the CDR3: TGCAGCGTTGTTCTCGGAGGGACAGGTTGGAACACCGGGGAGCTGTTTTTT. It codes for CSVVLGGTGWNTGELFF.

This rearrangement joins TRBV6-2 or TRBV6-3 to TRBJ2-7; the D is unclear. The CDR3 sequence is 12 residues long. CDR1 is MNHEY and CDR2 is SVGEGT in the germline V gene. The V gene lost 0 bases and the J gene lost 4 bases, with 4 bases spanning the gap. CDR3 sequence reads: CASSYSEYEQYV. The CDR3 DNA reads TGTGCCAGCAGTTACTCGGAGTACGAGCAGTACGTC.

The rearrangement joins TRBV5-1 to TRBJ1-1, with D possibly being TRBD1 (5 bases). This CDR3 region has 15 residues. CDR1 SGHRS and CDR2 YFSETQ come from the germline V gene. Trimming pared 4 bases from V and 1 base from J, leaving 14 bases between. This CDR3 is CASSRKAGENTEAFF. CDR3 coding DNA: TGCGCCAGCAGCCGAAAGGCGGGGGAGAACACTGAAGCTTTCTTT. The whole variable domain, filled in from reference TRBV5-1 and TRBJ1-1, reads KAGVTQTPRYLIKTRGQQVTLSCSPISGHRSVSWYQQTPGQGLQFLFEYFSETQRNKGNFPGRFSGRQFSNSRSEMNVSTLELGDSALYLCASSRKAGENTEAFFGQGTRLTVV.

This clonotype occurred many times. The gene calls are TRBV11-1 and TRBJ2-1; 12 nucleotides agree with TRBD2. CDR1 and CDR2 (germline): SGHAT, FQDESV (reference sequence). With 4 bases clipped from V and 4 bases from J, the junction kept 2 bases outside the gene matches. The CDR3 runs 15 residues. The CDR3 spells CASSSLAGGYNEQFF. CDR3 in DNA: TGTGCCAGCAGCTCACTAGCGGGGGGTTACAATGAGCAGTTCTTC. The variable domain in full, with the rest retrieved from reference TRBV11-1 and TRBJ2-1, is EAEVAQSPRYKITEKSQAVAFWCDPISGHATLYWYRQILGQGPELLVQFQDESVVDDSQLPKDRFSAERLKGVDSTLKIQPAELGDSAMYLCASSSLAGGYNEQFFGPGTRLTVL.

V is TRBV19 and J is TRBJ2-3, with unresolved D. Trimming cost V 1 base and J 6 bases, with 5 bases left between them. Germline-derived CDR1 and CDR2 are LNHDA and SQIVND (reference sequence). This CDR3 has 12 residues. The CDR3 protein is CASSIGKDTQYF. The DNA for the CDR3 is TGTGCCAGTAGTATAGGGAAGGATACGCAGTATTTT.

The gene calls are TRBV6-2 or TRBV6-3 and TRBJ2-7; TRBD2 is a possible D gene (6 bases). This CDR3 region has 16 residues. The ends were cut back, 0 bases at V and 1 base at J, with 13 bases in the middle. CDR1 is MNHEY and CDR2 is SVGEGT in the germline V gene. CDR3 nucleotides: TGTGCCAGCAGTTACTCTGGGGGAGGCCAGTCCTACGAGCAGTACGTC. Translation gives CASSYSGGGQSYEQYV.